These T cell receptor beta chains were read from a single sample in a study of CD8+CD57+ T cells in acquired aplastic anemia. TCRdb re-derived calls from the reads in MiXCR, one entry per CDR3 protein. The sample yields roughly 80,000 distinct CDR3 sequences, under 80% seen once. The sample consisted of sorted CD4+, CD8+, or CD8+CD57+ T cells (not recorded which) from PBMCs. These receptors all stem from a human donor with aplastic anemia. CDR3s include the opening cysteine and the closing phenylalanine or tryptophan.

14,TRBJ2-7,TRBV6-5,CASSFSRFTYEQYF
11,TRBJ1-2,TRBV20-1,CSASGVDGYTF
16,TRBJ1-3,TRBV7-6,CASSLARQGMGNTIYF
16,TRBJ2-7,TRBV10-1,CASSEGTSGITYEQYF
13,TRBJ2-1,TRBV5-1,CASSLDYLAEQFF
16,TRBJ1-6,TRBV19,CASTPGGFSYNSPLHF
13,TRBJ1-2,TRBV10-3,CAISEGQIYDYTF
14,TRBJ2-1,TRBV9,CASSGPGTPNEQFF
15,TRBJ2-2,TRBV5-6,CASSPQGGLTGELFF
16,TRBJ2-7,TRBV11-2,CASSLPGTGTGDEQYF
12,TRBJ1-1,TRBV7-9,CASSPYHTEAFF
13,TRBJ2-3,TRBV30,CAFASGSTDTQYF
14,TRBJ2-7,TRBV15,CATSREAGYYEQYF
10,TRBJ2-5,TRBV20-1,CSARGETQYF
12,TRBJ2-7,TRBV7-6,CASSSRHYEQYF